These 2 T cell receptor beta chains were sequenced from one sample in a study of CD8+ T cells in alopecia areata (dated 2018 in TCRdb). Library preparation employed the immunoSEQ multiplex PCR assay. RNA was extracted from all samples and reverse transcribed into cDNA, which served as template for TCR sequencing. TCRdb retrieved this table from immuneACCESS and kept in-frame rearrangements only. Not all clones are present; in checked studies, unresolved V genes account for under half, and no reason is known for the remainder. The sample contains about 150,000 clones, more than 45% of them found a single time. About 6.3% of the sample is in the top ten clones. The sample consisted of CD4+ T cells sorted from blood. These receptors were collected from a human donor with alopecia areata.

The chain joins TRBV5-1 to TRBJ2-1; 7 nucleotides agree with TRBD1. J lost 4 bases, V lost 6 bases, and 22 bases had no gene match. Germline CDR1 reads SGHRS; CDR2 reads YFSETQ. The CDR3 loop spans 19 amino acids. This CDR3 reads CASTRQGLSPDHIYNEQFF. For the CDR3, the DNA is TGCGCCAGCACCCGACAGGGCCTATCACCTGATCACATATACAATGAGCAGTTCTTC. Full variable domain (rest looked up from reference TRBV5-1 and TRBJ2-1): KAGVTQTPRYLIKTRGQQVTLSCSPISGHRSVSWYQQTPGQGLQFLFEYFSETQRNKGNFPGRFSGRQFSNSRSEMNVSTLELGDSALYLCASTRQGLSPDHIYNEQFFGPGTRLTVL.

This clone came up a few times. The V call is TRBV19, the J call TRBJ2-5; D gene uncertain. In germline, CDR1 is LNHDA, CDR2 SQIVND (reference sequence). The CDR3 totals 13 residues. The V gene lost 3 bases and the J gene lost 5 bases, with 10 bases spanning the gap. This chain's CDR3 is CASSIMERETQYF. CDR3 coding DNA: TGTGCCAGTAGTATTATGGAAAGGGAGACCCAGTACTTC.